These 29 T cell receptor beta chains came from one sample sequenced in a study of cytomegalovirus exposure and HLA in healthy donors. The primer mix had 60 Vbeta and 13 Jbeta primers. Clones were read by immunoSEQ multiplex PCR, and TCRdb kept only the in-frame ones, dropping some. The sample has 150,000 to 200,000 clones, roughly 74% seen once. Specimen: PBMCs. These receptors came from a woman in her 30s in good health and CMV-seropositive.

V and J are TRBV27 and TRBJ2-7; 7 bases are a match to TRBD1. The CDR3 is 14 residues long. The V gene end was trimmed by 5 bases and the J gene end by 0 bases; junction bases not matched to a gene: 4. Germline-derived CDR1 and CDR2 are MNHEY and SMNVEV (reference sequence). CDR3 loop: CASSTGQYSYEQYF. The DNA for the CDR3 is TGTGCCAGCAGTACGGGACAGTACTCCTACGAGCAGTACTTC.

This clone was detected only a few times. This chain uses TRBV28 with TRBJ1-5; perhaps TRBD1 as D (6 bases). V was trimmed by 2 bases and J by 4 bases, leaving 12 bases between them. The germline V gene encodes CDR1 MDHEN and CDR2 SYDVKM. The length of the CDR3 is 15 residues. The CDR3 sequence is CASSLVRTANQPQHF. CDR3 sequence (DNA): TGTGCCAGCAGTTTAGTGCGGACAGCAAATCAGCCCCAGCATTTT.

This chain links TRBV11-3 with TRBJ2-2; no firm D call. Trimming pared 0 bases from V and 6 bases from J, leaving 5 bases between. CDR3 length: 13 residues. Germline lookup yields CDR1 SGHNT and CDR2 YENEEA. The CDR3 sequence: CASSLDAAGELFF. Here the CDR3 DNA reads TGTGCCAGCAGCTTAGATGCGGCCGGGGAGCTGTTTTTT. Combining the CDR3 with reference TRBV11-3 and TRBJ2-2 gives the whole variable domain EAGVVQSPRYKIIEKKQPVAFWCNPISGHNTLYWYLQNLGQGPELLIRYENEEAVDDSQLPKDRFSAERLKGVDSTLKIQPAELGDSAVYLCASSLDAAGELFFGEGSRLTVL.

This clone was detected a few times. The chain employs TRBV5-4 and TRBJ1-3, with 7 bases fitting TRBD1. The CDR3 totals 15 residues. Germline V gives CDR1 SGHNT, CDR2 YYREEE (reference sequence). The V segment lost 2 bases and the J segment 4 bases; nucleotides outside the gene matches: 6. CDR3 loop: CASSFDRAPGNTIYF. CDR3 DNA: TGTGCCAGCAGCTTTGACAGGGCCCCCGGAAACACCATATATTTT.

The rearrangement uses TRBV5-4 and TRBJ2-1; 7 bases align to TRBD2. The CDR3 length is 13 residues. Germline V gives CDR1 SGHNT, CDR2 YYREEE (reference sequence). With 7 bases clipped from V and 5 bases from J, the junction kept 6 bases outside the gene matches. In nucleotides, the CDR3 is TGTGCCAGCGTGGGAGGGTTAAACAATGAGCAGTTCTTC. Its protein product is CASVGGLNNEQFF.

This clone was seen a handful of times. The chain joins TRBV7-9 to TRBJ1-1, with D hard to call. The germline V gene encodes CDR1 SEHNR and CDR2 FQNEAQ (reference sequence). CDR3 length: 12 residues. V dropped 6 bases and J dropped 4 bases, with 9 bases sitting between them. CDR3 loop: CASRLSPTEAFF. DNA of the CDR3: TGTGCCAGCAGACTAAGTCCCACTGAAGCTTTCTTT.

About this clone: Other nucleotide sequences from this sample produce the same CDR3. The rearrangement uses TRBV28 and TRBJ2-4, with D perhaps TRBD2 (5 bases). Trimming removed 2 bases from V and 1 base from J, with 6 bases in between. Germline V gives CDR1 MDHEN, CDR2 SYDVKM. The CDR3 spans 14 residues. CDR3 loop: CASSLTGAKNIQYF. CDR3 sequence (DNA): TGTGCCAGCAGTTTAACGGGGGCCAAAAACATTCAGTACTTC.

This clone turned up a few times. The CDR3 protein is CASSYGGSYEQYF. CDR3 sequence (DNA): TGTGCCAGCAGCTACGGGGGCTCCTACGAGCAGTACTTC. V is TRBV7-3 and J is TRBJ2-7; possibly TRBD2 for D (6 bases). Germline CDR1 and CDR2: SGHTA and FQGTGA. V dropped 4 bases and J dropped 0 bases, with 7 bases sitting between them. The CDR3 totals 13 residues.

This clone appeared a single time. This rearrangement joins TRBV6-1 to TRBJ2-1; D might be TRBD2 (6 bases). Germline V gene lookup returns CDR1 MNHNS and CDR2 SASEGT. V was shortened by 2 bases and J by 7 bases, with 18 bases between the two germline ends. The CDR3 has 16 amino acids. CDR3 DNA sequence: TGTGCCAGCAGTGAATGGGTCGGGAGTCCCCAGAATGAGCAGTTCTTC. This translates into CASSEWVGSPQNEQFF.

The rearrangement links TRBV5-4 to TRBJ2-3; possibly TRBD2 for D (5 bases). Per the germline V gene, CDR1 is SGHNT and CDR2 is YYREEE (reference sequence). V was cut by 0 bases and J by 3 bases, with 8 bases left in between. The CDR3 is 14 residues long. CDR3 protein: CASSLALGTDTQYF. The CDR3 DNA is TGTGCCAGCAGCTTGGCACTAGGTACAGATACGCAGTATTTT.

This clone was seen only once. The chain employs TRBV5-8 and TRBJ1-3; 7 bases are shared with TRBD1. There are 14 residues in the CDR3. After removal of 5 bases from V and 4 bases from J, the junction contained 6 bases not matched to a gene. CDR1 and CDR2 from the germline V gene are SGHTS and YDEGEE. Here the CDR3 reads CASSFTGVGNTIYF. The CDR3 region has the DNA TGTGCCAGCAGTTTTACAGGGGTAGGAAACACCATATATTTT.

The table lists this clone with a count of one. The chain couples TRBV7-2 to TRBJ1-1; 7 bases are a match to TRBD1. Germline V gene data show CDR1 as SGHTA and CDR2 as FQGNSA. The CDR3 is 15 residues long. Trimming removed 5 bases from V and 1 base from J; junction bases left unmatched: 7. The CDR3 nucleotides are TGTGCCAGCAGCCCAGGGACAGCGCCGAACACTGAAGCTTTCTTT. Protein product: CASSPGTAPNTEAFF.

The chain carries TRBV4-3 and TRBJ2-5; the D gene is possibly TRBD1 (5 bases). The CDR3 loop spans 14 amino acids. Looked up from germline, CDR1 is LGHNA and CDR2 is YSLEER. Trimming removed 3 bases at V and 5 bases at J, with 13 bases between. The DNA for the CDR3 is TGCGCCAGCAGCCACCAGGGCCCAGGGGAGACCCAGTACTTC. Its protein product is CASSHQGPGETQYF.

The rearrangement uses TRBV2 and TRBJ2-7; 8 positions match TRBD2. Germline values: CDR1 SNHLY, CDR2 FYNNEI. The CDR3 spans 14 residues. The V and J ends lost 8 bases and 0 bases, in that order; junction bases with no gene match: 6. CDR3 nucleotides: TGTGCCAGCGAAACTAGCGGTAGCTCCTACGAGCAGTACTTC. Translation: CASETSGSSYEQYF.

The chain is built from TRBV5-1 and TRBJ2-1; 11 nucleotides agree with TRBD2. This CDR3 comprises 17 residues. The germline V gene has CDR1 SGHRS and CDR2 YFSETQ. V gave up 3 bases and J gave up 7 bases; unmatched junction bases: 12. The CDR3 loop reads CASSWGVGLAGGNEQFF. CDR3 DNA sequence: TGCGCCAGCAGCTGGGGCGTGGGGCTAGCGGGAGGAAATGAGCAGTTCTTC.

J is TRBJ1-5 and V is TRBV4-2; a possible D gene is TRBD1 (5 bases). CDR3 length: 14 residues. In germline, CDR1 is LGHNA, CDR2 YNFKEQ. V was shortened by 0 bases and J by 6 bases, with 9 bases between the two germline ends. CDR3 in amino acids: CASSQDRVVQPQHF. CDR3 coding DNA: TGTGCCAGCAGCCAAGACAGGGTAGTTCAGCCCCAGCATTTT.

In its sample, this clone was seen a few times. This CDR3 is also generated by other DNA sequences in the sample. The chain combines TRBV28 with TRBJ1-5, with D tentatively TRBD1 (6 bases). Germline values: CDR1 MDHEN, CDR2 SYDVKM. The V and J ends lost 5 bases and 5 bases respectively, with 22 bases between them. The CDR3 extends over 17 amino acids. As DNA, the CDR3 is TGTGCCAGCAGTCCGACGGTGGGCACAGGGAGCCATCAGCCCCAGCATTTT. It encodes CASSPTVGTGSHQPQHF.

The genes are TRBV7-6 and TRBJ1-5; a possible D gene is TRBD1 (5 bases). The germline V gene encodes CDR1 SGHVS and CDR2 FNYEAQ. The CDR3 sequence is 13 residues long. V lost 4 bases to trimming and J lost 7 bases, with 11 bases between them. CDR3 nucleotide sequence: TGTGCCAGCAGCTCCAGGGATTGGCAGCCCCAGCATTTT. This translates into CASSSRDWQPQHF.

V gene TRBV4-2 combines with J gene TRBJ1-2; perhaps TRBD1 as D (6 bases). Trimming shortened V by 0 bases and J by 5 bases, and 13 bases separated the two germline ends. The CDR3 runs to 15 residues. Germline V gene sequence: CDR1 LGHNA, CDR2 YNFKEQ. For the CDR3, the DNA is TGTGCCAGCAGCCAAGAGCCAGACAGGATATATGGCTACACCTTC. This sequence encodes CASSQEPDRIYGYTF.

This clone was found a few times. The V call is TRBV6-6, the J call TRBJ1-1, with 9 nucleotides matching TRBD1. The CDR3 sequence is 13 residues long. Germline V gene sequence: CDR1 MNHNY, CDR2 SVGAGI (reference sequence). With 8 bases clipped from V and 4 bases from J, the junction kept 5 bases outside the gene matches. The chain's CDR3 is CASERTGATEAFF. As DNA, the CDR3 is TGTGCCAGCGAGAGGACAGGGGCCACTGAAGCTTTCTTT.

The chain has TRBV7-9 and TRBJ1-2; TRBD1 agrees at 7 bases. The trim removed 5 bases at V and 2 bases at J, leaving 8 bases unmatched. CDR3 size: 15 residues. Germline V gene data show CDR1 as SEHNR and CDR2 as FQNEAQ (reference sequence). The CDR3 nucleotides are TGTGCCAGCAGCGGTGACAGGGAGAGAAACTATGGCTACACCTTC. Translation: CASSGDRERNYGYTF.

On this clone itself: Other DNA sequences in this specimen translate into the identical CDR3. The rearrangement uses TRBV4-2 and TRBJ2-7; D gene unclear. V lost 0 bases, J lost 1 base, and 7 bases lay in between. CDR1 and CDR2 (germline): LGHNA, YNFKEQ. The CDR3 has 14 residues. As DNA, the CDR3 is TGTGCCAGCAGCCAAGATCCAGGTTCCTACGAGCAGTACTTC. Encoded protein: CASSQDPGSYEQYF.

V is TRBV28 and J is TRBJ1-1; D is ambiguous. In germline, CDR1 is MDHEN, CDR2 SYDVKM. This CDR3 has 11 residues. Deletions cut 5 bases from V and 10 bases from J, with 11 bases between. CDR3 nucleotide sequence: TGTGCCAGCAGTGCCTCCTCAGTAGCTTTCTTT. Its protein product is CASSASSVAFF.

This chain connects TRBV5-1 to TRBJ2-5, with D uncertain. The CDR3 has 13 residues. Trimming stripped 0 bases from V and 4 bases from J, with 7 bases between. Germline V CDR1 and CDR2: SGHRS, YFSETQ. The CDR3 here is CASSLAVRETQYF. In DNA, the CDR3 is TGCGCCAGCAGCTTGGCCGTGCGAGAGACCCAGTACTTC. The full variable domain, with the rest looked up from reference TRBV5-1 and TRBJ2-5, is KAGVTQTPRYLIKTRGQQVTLSCSPISGHRSVSWYQQTPGQGLQFLFEYFSETQRNKGNFPGRFSGRQFSNSRSEMNVSTLELGDSALYLCASSLAVRETQYFGPGTRLLVL.

V usage is TRBV5-4 and J usage is TRBJ1-2; D is possibly TRBD1 (5 bases). There are 11 residues in the CDR3. Germline CDR1 SGHNT, CDR2 YYREEE (reference sequence). The V and J ends lost 3 bases and 6 bases respectively, with 6 bases between them. The CDR3 reads CASSSRDGYTF. DNA for the CDR3: TGTGCCAGCAGCTCCAGGGATGGCTACACCTTC.

This chain joins TRBV10-3 and TRBJ1-1; possibly TRBD1 for D (6 bases). Germline loops: CDR1 ENHRY, CDR2 SYGVKD. There are 14 residues in the CDR3. V was trimmed by 9 bases and J by 3 bases, leaving 17 bases between them. CDR3 protein: CAISIRGSDTEAFF. The CDR3 coding sequence is TGTGCCATTTCAATCAGGGGATCGGACACTGAAGCTTTCTTT.

In its sample, this clone was seen once. V usage is TRBV11-2 and J usage is TRBJ1-5; 7 bases are a match to TRBD1. This CDR3 contains 14 residues. V was pared by 5 bases and J by 7 bases, with 8 bases of the junction left unmatched. The germline gives CDR1 SGHAT, CDR2 FQNNGV. In nucleotides, the CDR3 is TGTGCCAGCAGCGGGGACAGCCTTTTCCAGCCCCAGCATTTT. Its translation: CASSGDSLFQPQHF.

The chain carries TRBV27 and TRBJ2-1, with a weak D call TRBD2 (5 bases). With 6 bases removed from V and 5 bases from J, the gap between germline ends came to 11 bases. The CDR3 has 13 amino acids. Germline-derived CDR1 and CDR2 are MNHEY and SMNVEV (reference sequence). The CDR3 spells CASRVSGHNEQFF. The CDR3 DNA follows: TGTGCCAGCAGGGTCAGCGGCCACAATGAGCAGTTCTTC.

The chain combines TRBV7-8 with TRBJ2-5; the D gene is possibly TRBD2 (5 bases). Trimming left V 2 bases short and J 2 bases short, with 12 bases between. Germline assignment: CDR1 SGHVS and CDR2 FQNEAQ. This CDR3 spans 15 amino acids. CDR3 region: CASSLIRTPQETQYF. The CDR3 nucleotides are TGTGCCAGCAGCTTAATCAGGACTCCTCAAGAGACCCAGTACTTC. The variable domain in full, completed from reference TRBV7-8 and TRBJ2-5, reads GAGVSQSPRYKVAKRGQDVALRCDPISGHVSLFWYQQALGQGPEFLTYFQNEAQLDKSGLPSDRFFAERPEGSVSTLKIQRTQQEDSAVYLCASSLIRTPQETQYFGPGTRLLVL.